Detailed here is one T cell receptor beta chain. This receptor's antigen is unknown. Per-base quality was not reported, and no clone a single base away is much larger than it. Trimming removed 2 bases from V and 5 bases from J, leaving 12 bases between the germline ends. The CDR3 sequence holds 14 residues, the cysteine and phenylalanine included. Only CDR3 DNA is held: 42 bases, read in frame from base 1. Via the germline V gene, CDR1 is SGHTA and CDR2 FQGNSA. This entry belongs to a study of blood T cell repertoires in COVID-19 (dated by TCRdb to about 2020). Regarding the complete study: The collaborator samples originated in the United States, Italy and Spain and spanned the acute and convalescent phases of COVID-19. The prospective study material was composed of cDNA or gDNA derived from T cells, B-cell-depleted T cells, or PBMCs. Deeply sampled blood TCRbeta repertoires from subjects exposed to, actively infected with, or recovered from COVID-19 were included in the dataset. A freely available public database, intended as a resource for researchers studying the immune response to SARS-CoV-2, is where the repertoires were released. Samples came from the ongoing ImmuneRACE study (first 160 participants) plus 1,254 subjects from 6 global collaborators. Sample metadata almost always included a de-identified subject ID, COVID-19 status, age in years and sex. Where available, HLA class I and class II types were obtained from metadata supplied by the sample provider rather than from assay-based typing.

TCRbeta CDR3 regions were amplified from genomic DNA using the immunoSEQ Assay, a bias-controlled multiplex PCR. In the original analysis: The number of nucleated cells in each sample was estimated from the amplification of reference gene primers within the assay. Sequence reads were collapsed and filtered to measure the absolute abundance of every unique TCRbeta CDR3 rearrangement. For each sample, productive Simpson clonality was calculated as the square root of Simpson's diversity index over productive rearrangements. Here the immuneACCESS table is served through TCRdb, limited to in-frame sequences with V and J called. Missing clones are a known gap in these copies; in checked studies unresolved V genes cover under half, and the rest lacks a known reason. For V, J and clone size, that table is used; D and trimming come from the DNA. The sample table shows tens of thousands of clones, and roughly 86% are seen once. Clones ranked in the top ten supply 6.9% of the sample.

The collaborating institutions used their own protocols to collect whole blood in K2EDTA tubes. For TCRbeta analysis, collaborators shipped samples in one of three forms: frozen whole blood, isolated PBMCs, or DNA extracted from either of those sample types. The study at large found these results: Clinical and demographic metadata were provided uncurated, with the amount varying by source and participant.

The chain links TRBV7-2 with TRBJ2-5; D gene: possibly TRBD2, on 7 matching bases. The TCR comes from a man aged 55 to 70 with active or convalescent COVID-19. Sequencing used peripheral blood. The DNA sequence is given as TGTGCCAGCAGCTTAAGCGCGGGGGCCGAGACCCAGTACTTC. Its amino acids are CASSLSAGAETQYF. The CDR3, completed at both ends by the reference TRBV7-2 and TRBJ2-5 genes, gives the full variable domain GAGVSQSPSNKVTEKGKDVELRCDPISGHTALYWYRQSLGQGLEFLIYFQGNSAPDKSGLPSDRFSAERTGGSVSTLTIQRTQQEDSAVYLCASSLSAGAETQYFGPGTRLLVL.